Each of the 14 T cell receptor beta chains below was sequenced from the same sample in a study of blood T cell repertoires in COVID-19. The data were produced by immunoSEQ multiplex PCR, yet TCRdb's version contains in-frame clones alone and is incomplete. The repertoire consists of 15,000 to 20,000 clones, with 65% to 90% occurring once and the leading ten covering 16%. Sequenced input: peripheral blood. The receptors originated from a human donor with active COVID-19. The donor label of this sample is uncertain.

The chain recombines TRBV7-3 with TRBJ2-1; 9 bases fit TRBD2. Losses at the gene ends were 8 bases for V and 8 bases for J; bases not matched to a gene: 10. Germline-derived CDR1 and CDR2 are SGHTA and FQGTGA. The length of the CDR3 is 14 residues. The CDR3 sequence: CASRRASGNDEQFF. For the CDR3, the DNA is TGTGCCAGCCGAAGGGCTAGCGGGAACGATGAGCAGTTCTTC. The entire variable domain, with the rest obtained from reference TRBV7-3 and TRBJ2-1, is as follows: GAGVSQTPSNKVTEKGKYVELRCDPISGHTALYWYRQSLGQGPEFLIYFQGTGAADDSGLPNDRFFAVRPEGSVSTLKIQRTERGDSAVYLCASRRASGNDEQFFGPGTRLTVL.

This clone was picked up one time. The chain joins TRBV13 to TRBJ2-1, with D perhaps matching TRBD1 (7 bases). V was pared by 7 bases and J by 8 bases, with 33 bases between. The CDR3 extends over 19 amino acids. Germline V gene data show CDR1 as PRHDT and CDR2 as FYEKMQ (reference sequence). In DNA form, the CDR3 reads TGTGCCAGCATCCAGGGGGGCTCCTCACCCGAGGTCAGGGGCTATGAGCAGTTCTTC. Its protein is CASIQGGSSPEVRGYEQFF. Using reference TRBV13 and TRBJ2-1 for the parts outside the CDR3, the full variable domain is AAGVIQSPRHLIKEKRETATLKCYPIPRHDTVYWYQQGPGQDPQFLISFYEKMQSDKGSIPDRFSAQQFSDYHSELNMSSLELGDSALYFCASIQGGSSPEVRGYEQFFGPGTRLTVL.

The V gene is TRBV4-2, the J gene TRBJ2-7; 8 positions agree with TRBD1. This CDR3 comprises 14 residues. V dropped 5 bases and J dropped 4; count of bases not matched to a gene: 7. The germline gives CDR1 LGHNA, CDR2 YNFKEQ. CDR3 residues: CASSIGQGGYEQYF. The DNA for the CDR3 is TGTGCCAGCAGCATCGGACAGGGAGGTTACGAGCAGTACTTC.

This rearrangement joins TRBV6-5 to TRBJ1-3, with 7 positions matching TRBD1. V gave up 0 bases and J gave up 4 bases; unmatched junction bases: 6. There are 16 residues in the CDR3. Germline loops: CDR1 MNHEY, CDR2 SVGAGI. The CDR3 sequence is CASSYSTGSGGNTIYF. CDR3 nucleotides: TGTGCCAGCAGTTACTCGACAGGGTCAGGGGGAAACACCATATATTTT.

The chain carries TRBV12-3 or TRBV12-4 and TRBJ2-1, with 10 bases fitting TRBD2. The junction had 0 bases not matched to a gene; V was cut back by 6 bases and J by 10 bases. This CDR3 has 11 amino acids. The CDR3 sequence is CASRGLAEQFF. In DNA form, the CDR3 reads TGTGCCAGCAGGGGACTAGCGGAGCAGTTCTTC.

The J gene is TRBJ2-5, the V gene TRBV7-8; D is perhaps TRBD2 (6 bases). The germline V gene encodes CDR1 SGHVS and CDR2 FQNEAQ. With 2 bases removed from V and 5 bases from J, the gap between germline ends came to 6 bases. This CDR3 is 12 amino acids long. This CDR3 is CASSLSGETQYF. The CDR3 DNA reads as TGTGCCAGCAGCTTAAGCGGGGAGACCCAGTACTTC.

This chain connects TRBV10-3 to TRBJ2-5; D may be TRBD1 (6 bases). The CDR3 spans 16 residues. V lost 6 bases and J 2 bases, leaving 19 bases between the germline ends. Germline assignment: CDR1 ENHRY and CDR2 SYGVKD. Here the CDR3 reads CAISDPTGTSQETQYF. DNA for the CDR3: TGTGCCATCAGCGACCCAACAGGGACATCACAAGAGACCCAGTACTTC.

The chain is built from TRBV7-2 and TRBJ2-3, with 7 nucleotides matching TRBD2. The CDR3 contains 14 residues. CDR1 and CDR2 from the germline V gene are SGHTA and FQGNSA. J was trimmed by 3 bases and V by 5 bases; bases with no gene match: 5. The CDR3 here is CASSSGGGTDTQYF. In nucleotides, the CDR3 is TGTGCCAGCAGCAGTGGGGGGGGAACAGATACGCAGTATTTT.

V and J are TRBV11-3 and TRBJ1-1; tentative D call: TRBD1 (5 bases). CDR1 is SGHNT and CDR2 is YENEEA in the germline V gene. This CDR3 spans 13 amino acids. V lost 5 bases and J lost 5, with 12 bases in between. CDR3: CASSVPGGTEAFF. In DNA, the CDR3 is TGTGCCAGCAGCGTGCCCGGGGGGACTGAAGCTTTCTTT.

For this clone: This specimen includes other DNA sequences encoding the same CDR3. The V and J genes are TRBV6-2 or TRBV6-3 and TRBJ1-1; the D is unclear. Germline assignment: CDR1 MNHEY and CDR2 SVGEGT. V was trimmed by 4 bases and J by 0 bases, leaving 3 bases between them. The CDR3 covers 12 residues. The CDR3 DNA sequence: TGTGCCAGCAGTTCAGTGAACACTGAAGCTTTCTTT. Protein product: CASSSVNTEAFF.

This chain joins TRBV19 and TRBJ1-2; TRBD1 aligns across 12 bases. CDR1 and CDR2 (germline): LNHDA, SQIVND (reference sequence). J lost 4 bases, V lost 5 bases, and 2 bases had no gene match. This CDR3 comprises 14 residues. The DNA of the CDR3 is TGTGCCAGTAGTGCGGGACAGGGGGCCTATGGCTACACCTTC. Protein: CASSAGQGAYGYTF.

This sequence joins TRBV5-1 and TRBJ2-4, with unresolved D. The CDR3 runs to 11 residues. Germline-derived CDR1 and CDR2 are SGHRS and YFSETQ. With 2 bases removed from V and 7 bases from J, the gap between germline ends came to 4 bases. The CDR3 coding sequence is TGCGCCAGCAGCTTTGCGAACATTCAGTACTTC. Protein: CASSFANIQYF.

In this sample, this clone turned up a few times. The CDR3 nucleotides read TGTGCCAGCAGTTCCCTCGGGACAGGGGCCTATGGCTACACCTTC. Translating gives CASSSLGTGAYGYTF. This chain uses TRBV27 with TRBJ1-2; TRBD1 aligns across 10 bases. The CDR3 length is 15 residues. Germline V gives CDR1 MNHEY, CDR2 SMNVEV (reference sequence). J gave up 4 bases and V 4 bases, and 6 bases lay outside the gene matches.

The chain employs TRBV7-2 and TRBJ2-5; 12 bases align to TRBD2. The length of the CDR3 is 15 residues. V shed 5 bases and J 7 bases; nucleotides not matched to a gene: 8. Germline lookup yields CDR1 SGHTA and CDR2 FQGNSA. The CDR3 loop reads CASSPLAGGPGTQYF. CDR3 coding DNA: TGTGCCAGCAGCCCGCTAGCGGGGGGGCCTGGGACCCAGTACTTC.